This entry lists 10 T cell receptor beta chains sequenced from one sample in a study of glioma-infiltrating T cells after dendritic cell vaccination. Sequencing was performed with immunoSEQ multiplex PCR; in TCRdb, only in-frame clones are kept and a portion is missing. The sample contains about 95,000 clones, more than 70% of which appear only once. The source material was blood, sampled before dendritic cell vaccination. The receptor set was obtained from a human donor with glioblastoma.

The V and J genes are TRBV6-5 and TRBJ2-7; 10 bases line up with TRBD2. V gave up 4 bases and J gave up 3 bases; unmatched junction bases: 3. The CDR3 length is 14 residues. The germline V gene has CDR1 MNHEY and CDR2 SVGAGI. CDR3 sequence (DNA): TGTGCCAGCAGTTTTAGCGGGAGGAGCTACGAGCAGTACTTC. It specifies CASSFSGRSYEQYF.

The DNA for the CDR3 is TGTGCCAGCAGCCCACTTCGGGGGGACACTGAAGCTTTCTTT. Translating it yields CASSPLRGDTEAFF. This chain joins TRBV14 and TRBJ1-1, with D possibly being TRBD1 (5 bases). The V end was cut by 4 bases, the J end by 3 bases, with 12 bases between. The CDR3 is 14 amino acids. CDR1 is SGHDN and CDR2 is FVKESK in the germline V gene.

The chain links TRBV19 to TRBJ1-5; D unclear. In germline, CDR1 is LNHDA, CDR2 SQIVND (reference sequence). The V gene lost 0 bases and the J gene lost 0 bases, with 3 bases spanning the gap. The CDR3 length is 14 residues. The CDR3 DNA follows: TGTGCCAGTAGTATAGAGTATAGCAATCAGCCCCAGCATTTT. Protein product: CASSIEYSNQPQHF.

V usage is TRBV27 and J usage is TRBJ1-1, with a tentative D call TRBD1 (5 bases). Deletions cut 6 bases from V and 4 bases from J, with 12 bases between. CDR3 size: 13 residues. Germline CDR1 is MNHEY and CDR2 is SMNVEV (reference sequence). DNA of the CDR3: TGTGCCAGCAGCCAGGGAGGTCGCACTGAAGCTTTCTTT. Protein product: CASSQGGRTEAFF.

The V gene is TRBV2, the J gene TRBJ2-7; 7 nucleotides line up with TRBD1. The CDR3 has 14 amino acids. V lost 7 bases to trimming and J lost 2 bases; unmatched junction nucleotides: 8. Per germline, CDR1 SNHLY and CDR2 FYNNEI. CDR3 nucleotide sequence: TGTGCCAGCATCCGAGGGGGCAAACCCTACGAGCAGTACTTC. Its protein is CASIRGGKPYEQYF.

V usage is TRBV7-9 and J usage is TRBJ1-5, with 8 positions matching TRBD1. This CDR3 is 16 amino acids long. CDR1 and CDR2 from the germline V gene are SEHNR and FQNEAQ (reference sequence). V was pared by 5 bases and J by 2 bases, with 8 bases of the junction left unmatched. The chain's CDR3 is CASSPSGQGGNQPQHF. The CDR3 DNA sequence: TGTGCCAGCAGCCCATCTGGACAGGGTGGCAATCAGCCCCAGCATTTT.

This clone was picked up a small number of times. The chain joins TRBV5-8 to TRBJ1-1; D is uncertain. Germline V gives CDR1 SGHTS, CDR2 YDEGEE. V lost 0 bases and J 2 bases, leaving 5 bases between the germline ends. The CDR3 sequence is 13 residues long. CDR3: CASSLGLNTEAFF. The CDR3, as DNA: TGTGCCAGCAGCTTGGGGCTCAACACTGAAGCTTTCTTT.

The J gene is TRBJ1-2, the V gene TRBV7-3; possibly TRBD1 for D (6 bases). The CDR3 sequence is 13 residues long. V lost 5 bases and J 2 bases, leaving 9 bases between the germline ends. In germline, CDR1 is SGHTA, CDR2 FQGTGA. The CDR3 sequence: CASSADRNYGYTF. Written as DNA, the CDR3 is TGTGCCAGCAGCGCTGACAGGAACTATGGCTACACCTTC.

This rearrangement joins TRBV15 to TRBJ1-6; D is perhaps TRBD1 (5 bases). The CDR3 totals 15 residues. The germline gives CDR1 LNHNV, CDR2 YYDKDF (reference sequence). Trimming pared 3 bases from V and 8 bases from J, leaving 14 bases between. CDR3 amino acids: CATSRAQGRDSPLHF. The CDR3 bases are TGTGCCACCAGCAGGGCCCAGGGTCGTGATTCACCCCTCCACTTT.

This chain uses TRBV10-2 with TRBJ1-3; D ambiguous. V shed 6 bases and J shed 0 bases, with 12 bases lying between them. Germline V gene lookup returns CDR1 WSHSY and CDR2 SAAADI. CDR3 size: 15 residues. This chain's CDR3 is CASRGGYNSGNTIYF. Written as DNA, the CDR3 is TGCGCCAGCAGAGGCGGGTATAACTCTGGAAACACCATATATTTT.